These 2 T cell receptor beta chains originate from one sample sequenced in a study of cytomegalovirus exposure and HLA in healthy donors. Some clones are missing from TCRdb's copy, which holds only in-frame ones; the method was immunoSEQ multiplex PCR. Of tens of thousands of clones in the sample, around 93% were seen once. The sample consisted of PBMCs. The receptors originated from a young woman in good health and CMV-seropositive.

V is TRBV6-1 and J is TRBJ2-7; 11 bases are shared with TRBD2. Per germline, CDR1 MNHNS and CDR2 SASEGT. The CDR3 sequence is 14 residues long. V lost 6 bases, J lost 4 bases, and 5 bases stayed unmatched. CDR3 sequence reads: CASRLAGDLYEQYF. The CDR3 DNA sequence: TGTGCCAGCAGACTAGCGGGAGACTTATACGAGCAGTACTTC.

This chain connects TRBV15 to TRBJ2-3, with 15 bases lining up with TRBD2. The CDR3 is 18 amino acids. J gave up 2 bases and V 1 base, and 4 bases lay outside the gene matches. Looked up from germline, CDR1 is LNHNV and CDR2 is YYDKDF (reference sequence). The CDR3 nucleotides are TGTGCCACCAGCAGAGGGACTAGCGGGGGGGCCGACACAGATACGCAGTATTTT. It yields the protein CATSRGTSGGADTDTQYF.